A single sample is the source of the 20 T cell receptor beta chains below, sequenced in a study of cytomegalovirus exposure and HLA in healthy donors (dated by TCRdb to 2015 to 2018). The library was built by means of the immunoSEQ multiplex PCR assay. The table comes from immuneACCESS by way of TCRdb, which keeps in-frame sequences with V and J called. Part of the clones is missing from these tables; in studies checked, under half for an unresolved V gene and the rest for unknown reasons. The sample data list some 160,000 clones, and roughly nine tenths of these were observed just once. The top ten hold about 0.64% of the sample. Sequenced sample: PBMCs. These TCRs come from a young man in good health and CMV-seronegative.

This chain connects TRBV4-1 to TRBJ2-4, with D possibly matching TRBD1 (6 bases). The ends were cut back, 4 bases at V and 4 bases at J, with 11 bases in the middle. CDR3 length: 14 amino acids. Germline CDR1 is MGHRA and CDR2 is YSYEKL. CDR3 loop: CASSPSGVKNIQYF. CDR3 DNA: TGCGCCAGCAGCCCCTCAGGGGTGAAAAACATTCAGTACTTC.

The chain has TRBV4-1 and TRBJ1-2, with 7 bases matching TRBD1. With V trimmed by 3 bases and J by 5 bases, 6 bases remained unmatched. CDR1 is MGHRA, CDR2 YSYEKL, per germline. The CDR3 spans 14 residues. CDR3 residues: CASSHPSGGYGYTF. The DNA for the CDR3 is TGCGCCAGCAGCCACCCTTCAGGGGGGTATGGCTACACCTTC.

The rearrangement uses TRBV4-1 and TRBJ1-1; 9 positions match TRBD1. The V gene's germline CDR1 is MGHRA and CDR2 YSYEKL. CDR3 length equals 15 residues. V dropped 2 bases and J dropped 5; count of bases not matched to a gene: 6. The chain's CDR3 is CASSQSDRGRTEAFF. The CDR3 DNA is TGCGCCAGCAGCCAAAGCGACAGGGGGAGGACTGAAGCTTTCTTT.

The chain combines TRBV4-1 with TRBJ1-5; 8 nucleotides align to TRBD1. This CDR3 is built from 16 residues. CDR1 is MGHRA and CDR2 is YSYEKL in the germline V gene. J lost 1 base, V lost 0 bases, and 2 bases had no gene match. The chain's CDR3 is CASSQEDRASNQPQHF. DNA for the CDR3: TGCGCCAGCAGCCAAGAGGACAGGGCGAGCAATCAGCCCCAGCATTTT.

The chain has TRBV2 and TRBJ1-2; a weak D match, TRBD1 (6 bases). CDR1 SNHLY and CDR2 FYNNEI come from the germline V gene. The V gene lost 4 bases and the J gene lost 4 bases, with 10 bases spanning the gap. The length of the CDR3 is 13 residues. CDR3 DNA: TGTGCCAGCAGTGGTCGGACAGTCTATGGCTACACCTTC. It translates to CASSGRTVYGYTF. Full variable domain (missing parts from reference TRBV2 and TRBJ1-2): EPEVTQTPSHQVTQMGQEVILRCVPISNHLYFYWYRQILGQKVEFLVSFYNNEISEKSEIFDDQFSVERPDGSNFTLKIRSTKLEDSAMYFCASSGRTVYGYTFGSGTRLTVV.

The rearrangement uses TRBV7-6 and TRBJ2-7; TRBD2 matches 9 bases. CDR1 SGHVS and CDR2 FNYEAQ come from the germline V gene. This CDR3 spans 14 amino acids. The V and J ends lost 1 base and 10 bases, in that order; junction bases with no gene match: 8. CDR3 in DNA: TGTGCCAGCAGCTTAGGGGTAGCGGGAGATTCACAGTACGTC. Amino acids: CASSLGVAGDSQYV.

The chain joins TRBV4-2 to TRBJ2-1; D unclear. CDR1 and CDR2 (germline): LGHNA, YNFKEQ. The CDR3 consists of 13 residues. V lost 0 bases, J lost 10 bases, and 10 bases lay in between. For the CDR3, the DNA is TGTGCCAGCAGCCAAGAAAGATGGCGGGAGCAGTTCTTC. It yields the protein CASSQERWREQFF.

The rearrangement links TRBV6-5 to TRBJ2-3; possible D gene TRBD2, 5 bases. CDR1 and CDR2 (germline): MNHEY, SVGAGI. The CDR3 spans 13 residues. Trimming removed 9 bases from V and 3 bases from J, with 13 bases in between. The CDR3 reads CASSGDRTDTQYF. The CDR3 bases are TGTGCCAGTTCCGGGGATAGGACAGATACGCAGTATTTT.

The chain employs TRBV27 and TRBJ2-5; TRBD2 matches 11 bases. The CDR3 length is 18 residues. The V gene's germline CDR1 is MNHEY and CDR2 SMNVEV (reference sequence). Trimming at V came to 0 bases and at J to 1 base, leaving 7 bases not matched to a gene. This chain's CDR3 is CASSLSPPLAGVQETQYF. CDR3 DNA sequence: TGTGCCAGCAGTTTATCCCCTCCACTAGCGGGGGTCCAAGAGACCCAGTACTTC.

Written as DNA, the CDR3 is TGTGCCAGCTCACAGGCTTTGGGAGCCGAGCAGTACGTC. This encodes CASSQALGAEQYV. V usage is TRBV18 and J usage is TRBJ2-7, with TRBD2 as a possible D gene (5 bases). Germline CDR1 is KGHSH and CDR2 is LQKENI. The CDR3 sequence is 13 residues long. The V end was cut by 4 bases, the J end by 6 bases, with 13 bases between.

The chain employs TRBV4-3 and TRBJ2-1, with 8 bases matching TRBD2. The ends lost 11 bases at V and 0 bases at J; junction bases unmatched: 3. This CDR3 comprises 13 residues. Per the germline V gene, CDR1 is LGHNA and CDR2 is YSLEER. For the CDR3, the DNA is TGCGCCGGAAGCGGGAGCTCCTACAATGAGCAGTTCTTC. It is translated as CAGSGSSYNEQFF.

The V gene is TRBV5-1, the J gene TRBJ2-7; the D gene is possibly TRBD1 (6 bases). Germline V gene lookup returns CDR1 SGHRS and CDR2 YFSETQ. The length of the CDR3 is 15 residues. With 1 base removed from V and 7 bases from J, the gap between germline ends came to 18 bases. This CDR3 is CASSLFLQGLGEQYF. The CDR3 bases are TGCGCCAGCAGCTTGTTTCTACAGGGTTTAGGGGAGCAGTACTTC.

This chain connects TRBV5-1 to TRBJ1-6, with D uncertain. Germline V gene sequence: CDR1 SGHRS, CDR2 YFSETQ. CDR3 length equals 16 residues. The ends were cut back, 2 bases at V and 0 bases at J, with 9 bases in the middle. DNA for the CDR3: TGCGCCAGCAGCTTACGGGAGAGCTCCTATAATTCACCCCTCCACTTT. It yields the protein CASSLRESSYNSPLHF.

The rearrangement joins TRBV29-1 to TRBJ2-3; 9 bases map to TRBD2. CDR1 and CDR2 (germline): SQVTM, ANQGSEA. The CDR3 is made up of 14 amino acids. V trimming: 6 bases; J trimming: 11 bases; junction bases outside the gene matches: 15. The CDR3 DNA follows: TGCAGCGTCCTTGAAATAGCGGGAGTGGGAGGGCAGTATTTT. Translated, it gives CSVLEIAGVGGQYF.

The chain carries TRBV30 and TRBJ1-1; no clear D gene. With 0 bases removed from V and 9 bases from J, the gap between germline ends came to 14 bases. Germline values: CDR1 GTSNPN, CDR2 SVGIG (reference sequence). CDR3 length: 13 residues. CDR3 coding DNA: TGTGCCTGGAGTGTAGGAGGAGAGGGCAAAGCTTTCTTT. It yields the protein CAWSVGGEGKAFF.

This chain links TRBV5-1 with TRBJ2-3; 10 bases line up with TRBD2. The CDR3 loop spans 18 amino acids. Germline CDR1 and CDR2: SGHRS and YFSETQ. The V and J ends lost 3 bases and 0 bases, in that order; junction bases with no gene match: 10. The CDR3 DNA is TGCGCCAGCAGCTCCAGGACTAGCGGTAGTGCTAGCACAGATACGCAGTATTTT. It is translated as CASSSRTSGSASTDTQYF.

The rearrangement joins TRBV19 to TRBJ1-1; the match to TRBD1 covers 11 bases. Trimming at V came to 2 bases and at J to 1 base, leaving 12 bases not matched to a gene. Germline V gene data show CDR1 as LNHDA and CDR2 as SQIVND (reference sequence). The CDR3 sequence is 19 residues long. The CDR3 region has the DNA TGTGCCAGTAGTATATCCTGGGACAGGGGGACAATGGCGAACACTGAAGCTTTCTTT. As protein: CASSISWDRGTMANTEAFF.

CDR3 loop: CASSSKGLAGGSSYNEQFF. The CDR3 DNA reads as TGTGCCAGCAGCTCCAAGGGACTAGCGGGGGGGAGCTCCTACAATGAGCAGTTCTTC. The chain combines TRBV9 with TRBJ2-1; 16 bases map to TRBD2. Germline assignment: CDR1 SGDLS and CDR2 YYNGEE. This CDR3 has 19 residues. The J segment lost 0 bases and the V segment lost 4 bases, leaving 7 bases of the junction unmatched.

This clone has a handful of counts. V gene TRBV5-1 combines with J gene TRBJ2-7; a possible D gene is TRBD1 (6 bases). The V end was cut by 4 bases, the J end by 3 bases, with 11 bases between. The CDR3 totals 13 residues. CDR1 is SGHRS and CDR2 is YFSETQ in the germline V gene. CDR3 DNA: TGCGCCAGCAGCCCGACAGGTTTCTACGAGCAGTACTTC. Protein sequence: CASSPTGFYEQYF.

The chain carries TRBV9 and TRBJ2-1; 11 bases are a match to TRBD2. This CDR3 region has 15 residues. The V gene end was trimmed by 3 bases and the J gene end by 9 bases; junction bases not matched to a gene: 8. Germline CDR1 SGDLS, CDR2 YYNGEE. The CDR3 loop is CASSEGGTSGIEQFF. The CDR3 nucleotides are TGTGCCAGCAGCGAGGGGGGGACTAGCGGTATTGAGCAGTTCTTC.